These 12 T cell receptor beta chains were all obtained from the same sample, sequenced in a study of blood T cell repertoires in COVID-19. The assay was immunoSEQ multiplex PCR, and TCRdb's table has in-frame clones only and misses some. The data hold about 240,000 clones, with 80% to 90% observed a single time. The sequenced sample was peripheral blood. The receptors shown here come from a man aged 55-75 years with acute or convalescent COVID-19.

The gene calls are TRBV29-1 and TRBJ2-5; D remains ambiguous. With 1 base removed from V and 5 bases from J, the gap between germline ends came to 14 bases. This CDR3 contains 14 residues. The germline V gene has CDR1 SQVTM and CDR2 ANQGSEA. This CDR3 reads CSVEAAGDGETQYF. In DNA, the CDR3 is TGCAGCGTTGAAGCCGCTGGAGACGGGGAGACCCAGTACTTC.

This sequence joins TRBV12-3 or TRBV12-4 and TRBJ2-7; no definite D call. The CDR3 has 12 amino acids. V was pared by 4 bases and J by 1 base, with 5 bases between. CDR3 residues: CASSYQSYEQYF. The CDR3 DNA reads TGTGCCAGCAGTTACCAGTCCTACGAGCAGTACTTC.

The chain uses TRBV4-2 and TRBJ2-4; D is possibly TRBD1 (6 bases). Germline V CDR1 and CDR2: LGHNA, YNFKEQ. The CDR3 loop spans 14 amino acids. Deletions cut 0 bases from V and 6 bases from J, with 9 bases between. CDR3 sequence: CASSQEMDRNIQYF. Written as DNA, the CDR3 is TGTGCCAGCAGCCAAGAAATGGACAGAAACATTCAGTACTTC.

V usage is TRBV3-1 (or the pseudogene TRBV3-2) and J usage is TRBJ1-4; 9 bases agree with TRBD1. The CDR3 sequence is 15 residues long. V was clipped by 0 bases and J by 11 bases; unmatched bases: 7. Germline V gene lookup returns CDR1 LGHDT and CDR2 YNNKEL (reference sequence). This chain's CDR3 is CASSQDGTGLRKLFF. CDR3 sequence (DNA): TGTGCCAGCAGCCAAGATGGGACAGGGTTACGCAAACTGTTTTTT.

The V call is TRBV9, the J call TRBJ2-6; 7 positions agree with TRBD1. The CDR3 extends over 19 amino acids. Germline V gives CDR1 SGDLS, CDR2 YYNGEE. Losses at the gene ends were 0 bases for V and 0 bases for J; bases not matched to a gene: 9. CDR3 amino acids: CASSVVGQESTSGANVLTF. The CDR3 DNA reads TGTGCCAGCAGCGTAGTTGGACAGGAATCGACCTCTGGGGCCAACGTCCTGACTTTC.

This chain links TRBV5-1 with TRBJ1-5, with D uncertain. V was clipped by 0 bases and J by 7 bases, with 8 bases between them. Germline loops: CDR1 SGHRS, CDR2 YFSETQ. CDR3 length: 13 amino acids. This chain's CDR3 is CASSLAPSQPQHF. The CDR3 coding sequence is TGCGCCAGCAGCTTGGCCCCAAGCCAGCCCCAGCATTTT.

Turning to this clone: The DNA is omitted, as the CDR3 cannot be located on it reliably, and the CDR3 follows TCRdb's listing. The V and J genes are TRBV9 and TRBJ1-2; the table's D call, TRBD1, was not checked against the DNA. Looked up from germline, CDR1 is SGDLS and CDR2 is YYNGEE. The length of the CDR3 is 13 amino acids, counting both ends. The chain's CDR3 is CASSVVAGGSHTF.

This clone appeared once. The chain carries TRBV30 and TRBJ2-7, with TRBD1 matching over 10 bases. V lost 3 bases, J lost 2 bases, and 4 bases stayed unmatched. This CDR3 contains 14 residues. CDR1 and CDR2 (germline): GTSNPN, SVGIG (reference sequence). The CDR3 DNA is TGTGCCTGGAGAGACAGGGGGCGAACCTACGAGCAGTACTTC. Protein product: CAWRDRGRTYEQYF. Supplemented by reference TRBV30 and TRBJ2-7, the full variable domain reads SQTIHQWPATLVQPVGSPLSLECTVEGTSNPNLYWYRQAAGRGLQLLFYSVGIGQISSEVPQNLSASRPQDRQFILSSKKLLLSDSGFYLCAWRDRGRTYEQYFGPGTRLTVT.

The J gene is TRBJ2-7, the V gene TRBV10-3; D may be TRBD1 (6 bases). With 6 bases removed from V and 5 bases from J, the gap between germline ends came to 20 bases. CDR3 length: 15 amino acids. The germline gives CDR1 ENHRY, CDR2 SYGVKD. CDR3 DNA sequence: TGTGCCATCAGCAAGAGGACAGCCTCCTGGGACGAGCAGTACTTC. Its protein product is CAISKRTASWDEQYF.

In this sample, this clone turned up once. Other nucleotide sequences in the sample specify the same CDR3. The chain employs TRBV30 and TRBJ2-1; 15 nucleotides agree with TRBD2. CDR1 GTSNPN and CDR2 SVGIG come from the germline V gene (reference sequence). With V trimmed by 3 bases and J by 6 bases, 0 bases remained unmatched. The CDR3 extends over 14 amino acids. The CDR3 DNA sequence: TGTGCCTGGAGGGGACTAGCGGGAGGCAATGAGCAGTTCTTC. Amino acids: CAWRGLAGGNEQFF.

The chain has TRBV11-2 and TRBJ2-2; D is ambiguous. Trimming pared 2 bases from V and 4 bases from J, leaving 8 bases between. This CDR3 is built from 14 residues. CDR1 and CDR2 from the germline V gene are SGHAT and FQNNGV. The CDR3 sequence is CASSLKSFTGELFF. The CDR3 nucleotides read TGTGCCAGCAGCTTAAAATCGTTCACCGGGGAGCTGTTTTTT.

J is TRBJ2-7 and V is TRBV5-6; possibly TRBD2 for D (6 bases). Germline V gives CDR1 SGHDT, CDR2 YYEEEE. Trimming removed 4 bases at V and 0 bases at J, with 11 bases between. The CDR3 totals 14 residues. The CDR3 region is CASSPGLNSYEQYF. The CDR3 nucleotides are TGTGCCAGCAGCCCGGGACTGAACTCCTACGAGCAGTACTTC.